Below, 27 T cell receptor beta chains from the same sample are listed, as sequenced in a study of tissue T cells after allogeneic stem cell transplantation. This sample's time point: mouse harvest day 7 after allogeneic transplant. Each mouse received 10^7 T-cell-depleted marrow cells plus 10^6 splenic CD5+ T cells by tail vein. Method: immunoSEQ multiplex PCR; TCRdb's copy keeps in-frame clones and lacks some. Here the sample spans roughly 5,000 clones, roughly 56% being singletons. The sequenced sample was gut tissue. The receptors derive from a female BALB/c mouse given C57BL/6 T cells with graft-versus-host disease after an allogeneic hematopoietic cell transplant.

Note on this clone: Each gene name is a mouse one. With the read ending 1 residue before the CDR3 end, the germline J gene is used to fill in that end. The chain couples TRBV16 to TRBJ2-5; D might be TRBD1 (5 bases). Germline V CDR1 and CDR2: SGHSA, FRNQAP. CDR3 length: 14 amino acids. V lost 3 bases and J lost 2, with 9 bases in between. The sequenced part of the CDR3 DNA is TGTGCAAGCAGCTTCCAGACAGTCCAAGACACCCAGTAC. It encodes CASSFQTVQDTQY. The CDR3, in full, reads CASSFQTVQDTQYF.

On this clone: The gene names here belong to mouse. The read ends 1 residue before the CDR3 terminus; that terminus is restored from the germline J gene. This chain connects TRBV3 to TRBJ2-3; D is perhaps TRBD1 (6 bases). Germline values: CDR1 SNHLY, CDR2 FYNGKV (reference sequence). The CDR3 contains 15 residues. The V and J ends lost 5 bases and 0 bases respectively, with 12 bases between them. The covered CDR3 bases are TGTGCCAGCAGCCGGGACAAAACTAGTGCAGAAACGCTGTAT. Translated, it gives CASSRDKTSAETLY. The full CDR3 is CASSRDKTSAETLYF. The full variable domain, in which reference TRBV3 and TRBJ2-3 provide the parts outside the CDR3, is GPKVLQIPSHQIIDMGQMVTLNCDPVSNHLYFYWYKQILGQQMEFLVNFYNGKVMEKSKLFKDQFSVERPDGSYFTLKIQPTALEDSAVYFCASSRDKTSAETLYFGSGTRLTVL.

Turning to this clone: Gene names are mouse gene names. The DNA ends 1 residue before the CDR3 does, and the rest of the CDR3 is filled in from the germline J gene. The chain couples TRBV26 to TRBJ2-3, with TRBD1 as a possible D gene (5 bases). V dropped 3 bases and J dropped 3 bases, with 7 bases sitting between them. CDR1 is KGHPV and CDR2 is FQNQEV in the germline V gene (reference sequence). The CDR3 is made up of 13 amino acids. The DNA read from the CDR3 is TGTGCCAGCAGTCTAGGGGTCGCAGAAACGCTGTAT. Translation gives CASSLGVAETLY. The entire CDR3 is CASSLGVAETLYF.

With respect to this clone: Gene labels here are mouse ones. The sequenced fragment ends 1 residue before the CDR3 boundary, so the rest is inferred from the germline J gene. This chain joins TRBV2 and TRBJ2-3; 11 bases align to TRBD2. This CDR3 is 15 amino acids long. Per the germline V gene, CDR1 is LGHNA and CDR2 is YSYQKL. The ends lost 5 bases at V and 0 bases at J; junction bases unmatched: 1. CDR3: CASSGLGGSAETLYF. Incomplete CDR3 DNA: TGTGCCAGCAGCGGACTGGGGGGTAGTGCAGAAACGCTGTAT.

Turning to this clone: Mouse germline and gene names are used. With the read ending 1 residue before the CDR3 end, the germline J gene is used to fill in that end. J is TRBJ1-3 and V is TRBV26; D might be TRBD1 (5 bases). Germline V gives CDR1 KGHPV, CDR2 FQNQEV (reference sequence). This CDR3 has 14 residues. V was pared by 5 bases and J by 0 bases, with 8 bases between. Partial CDR3 DNA: TGTGCCAGCAGTGCTGACAGTTCTGGAAATACGCTCTAT. This encodes CASSADSSGNTLY. From start to end, the CDR3 is CASSADSSGNTLYF.

A note on this clone: Gene names and germline refer to mouse. The sequenced fragment ends 1 residue before the CDR3 boundary, so the rest is inferred from the germline J gene. The V call is TRBV26, the J call TRBJ1-2, with D tentatively TRBD1 (5 bases). CDR1 is KGHPV, CDR2 FQNQEV, per germline (reference sequence). Trimming took off 6 bases at V and 0 bases at J, with 8 bases between the two ends. The CDR3 runs to 13 residues. CDR3 residues: CASRRTTNSDYTF. CDR3 DNA (partial): TGTGCCAGCAGACGGACAACAAACTCCGACTACACC.

Details on this clone: Mouse gene names apply. Coverage ceases 1 residue before the CDR3 finishes, and the germline J gene fills in the end. J is TRBJ1-3 and V is TRBV13-2; no firm D call. With 2 bases removed from V and 0 bases from J, the gap between germline ends came to 6 bases. The V gene's germline CDR1 is NNHNN and CDR2 SYGAGS (reference sequence). The CDR3 length is 14 residues. The chain's CDR3 is CASGERGSGNTLYF. CDR3 bases read: TGTGCCAGCGGTGAGCGGGGTTCTGGAAATACGCTCTAT.

Comment on this clone: Gene names are mouse gene names. From the germline J gene comes the end of the CDR3, since the read stops 1 residue before it. This rearrangement joins TRBV16 to TRBJ2-5, with TRBD2 as a possible D gene (5 bases). V lost 5 bases and J lost 3, with 9 bases in between. The CDR3 is 13 amino acids. Per germline, CDR1 SGHSA and CDR2 FRNQAP. CDR3 DNA, as far as it was read: TGTGCAAGCAGCCCGTGGGGTCAAGACACCCAGTAC. This sequence encodes CASSPWGQDTQY. The entire CDR3 is CASSPWGQDTQYF.

In its sample, this clone is large. Germline and genes: mouse. Coverage ceases 1 residue before the CDR3 finishes, and the germline J gene fills in the end. The chain recombines TRBV4 with TRBJ1-2; the match to TRBD1 covers 8 bases. The CDR3 loop spans 15 amino acids. Trimming at V came to 6 bases and at J to 1 base, leaving 7 bases not matched to a gene. CDR1 and CDR2 (germline): LGHDT, YNNKQL (reference sequence). The sequenced CDR3 bases are TGTGCCAGCAGTCCTACAGGGGGGGTAAACTCCGACTACACC. Translation: CASSPTGGVNSDYT. The whole CDR3 region reads CASSPTGGVNSDYTF.

With respect to this clone: Genes and germline come from the mouse. The read finishes 1 residue shy of the CDR3 end, and the germline J gene is used to complete it. The rearrangement links TRBV26 to TRBJ2-1, with 9 bases aligning to TRBD1. Germline assignment: CDR1 KGHPV and CDR2 FQNQEV (reference sequence). This CDR3 contains 14 residues. V was clipped by 4 bases and J by 7 bases; unmatched bases: 5. The CDR3 sequence: CASSPPTGGAEQFF. The DNA read from the CDR3 is TGTGCCAGCAGTCCTCCGACAGGGGGAGCTGAGCAGTTC. The whole variable domain, remainder taken from reference TRBV26 and TRBJ2-1, is NSKVIQTPRYLVKGQGQKAKMRCIPEKGHPVVFWYQQNKNNEFKFLINFQNQEVLQQIDMTEKRFSAECPSNSPCSLEIQSSEAGDSALYLCASSPPTGGAEQFFGPGTRLTVL.

A remark on this clone: Mouse germline and gene names are used. The read comes to an end 1 residue before the CDR3 does, leaving the germline J gene to fill in the end. The rearrangement links TRBV13-2 to TRBJ1-4; tentative D call: TRBD1 (5 bases). The CDR3 is 13 amino acids. The V end was cut by 0 bases, the J end by 7 bases, with 7 bases between. Germline CDR1 reads NNHNN; CDR2 reads SYGAGS (reference sequence). CDR3 bases read: TGTGCCAGCGGTGATGCAGGGACCGAAAGATTATTT. It is translated as CASGDAGTERLF. The full CDR3 reads CASGDAGTERLFF.

A word on this clone: Gene names denote mouse genes. The read is 1 residue too short to cover the CDR3 end, so that end is filled in from the germline J gene. This chain connects TRBV14 to TRBJ2-4; D remains unclear. V was shortened by 1 base and J by 0 bases, with 3 bases between the two germline ends. There are 13 residues in the CDR3. The germline V gene has CDR1 SGHDT and CDR2 FRDEAV. CDR3 bases read: TGTGCCAGCAGTTTCGATAGTCAAAACACCTTGTAC. This codes for CASSFDSQNTLY. The full CDR3 is CASSFDSQNTLYF.

A remark on this clone: The listed genes are named as in mouse. The CDR3 bases that were read are TGTGCCAGCGGTGACAGGGCAGAAGTCTTC. It yields the protein CASGDRAEVF. In full, the CDR3 reads CASGDRAEVFF. This chain links TRBV13-2 with TRBJ1-1; D perhaps matches TRBD1 (5 bases). The missing CDR3 end, 1 residue past where the read stops, is filled in from the germline J gene. This CDR3 is 11 amino acids long. Per germline, CDR1 NNHNN and CDR2 SYGAGS (reference sequence). V lost 2 bases to trimming and J lost 6 bases, with 5 bases between them.

As to this clone: Mouse names are used for the genes. The CDR3 is cut off 1 residue early in the read; its end comes from the germline J gene. The gene calls are TRBV3 and TRBJ1-3; 8 bases fit TRBD1. This CDR3 has 15 residues. Germline CDR1 SNHLY, CDR2 FYNGKV (reference sequence). J was trimmed by 0 bases and V by 4 bases; bases with no gene match: 2. The sequenced CDR3 bases are TGTGCCAGCAGCTCAGACAGGGGTTCTGGAAATACGCTCTAT. This codes for CASSSDRGSGNTLY. The full CDR3 sequence reads CASSSDRGSGNTLYF.

About this clone: The listed genes are named as in mouse. The CDR3 extends 1 residue past the end of the read, so its final part is completed from the germline J gene. The chain is built from TRBV12-1 and TRBJ2-3; 7 bases align to TRBD1. Trimming cost V 4 bases and J 0 bases; bases outside gene matches: 3. The V gene's germline CDR1 is SGHSN and CDR2 HYEKVE. The CDR3 has 14 amino acids. CDR3 loop: CASSRQGSAETLYF. CDR3 bases read: TGTGCCAGCTCACGACAGGGTAGTGCAGAAACGCTGTAT.

Notes on this clone: Gene names follow the mouse nomenclature. The read stops 1 residue short of the end of the CDR3; the missing end is completed from the germline J gene. J is TRBJ2-4 and V is TRBV19; 10 bases fit TRBD2. CDR1 is FNHDT and CDR2 is SITEND in the germline V gene (reference sequence). V trimming: 3 bases; J trimming: 0 bases; junction bases outside the gene matches: 4. There are 16 residues in the CDR3. CDR3 bases read: TGTGCCAGCAGTACTGGGGGGGCGCCGAGTCAAAACACCTTGTAC. Its translation: CASSTGGAPSQNTLY. The full CDR3 reads CASSTGGAPSQNTLYF.

A word on this clone: Mouse names are used for the genes. The read comes to an end 1 residue before the CDR3 does, leaving the germline J gene to fill in the end. The V and J genes are TRBV3 and TRBJ1-1, with D perhaps matching TRBD1 (5 bases). The length of the CDR3 is 13 residues. Germline loops: CDR1 SNHLY, CDR2 FYNGKV (reference sequence). Trimming cost V 5 bases and J 0 bases, with 7 bases left between them. The CDR3 loop is CASSPGQNTEVFF. The CDR3 DNA, read in part, is TGTGCCAGCAGCCCGGGACAGAACACAGAAGTCTTC. The variable domain in full, with the rest retrieved from reference TRBV3 and TRBJ1-1, is GPKVLQIPSHQIIDMGQMVTLNCDPVSNHLYFYWYKQILGQQMEFLVNFYNGKVMEKSKLFKDQFSVERPDGSYFTLKIQPTALEDSAVYFCASSPGQNTEVFFGKGTRLTVV.

To note about this clone: Mouse gene names apply. The read is 1 residue too short to cover the CDR3 end, so that end is filled in from the germline J gene. The J gene is TRBJ2-7, the V gene TRBV23. The CDR3 spans 13 residues. Germline-derived CDR1 and CDR2 are KGHTA and FQNQQP. The CDR3 loop reads CSSSQSGTYEQYF. Incomplete CDR3 DNA: TGCTCCAGCAGTCAATCGGGCACATATGAACAGTAC.

This clone was recorded once. Genes and germline come from the mouse. The CDR3 end is not reached by the read, which stops 1 residue before it; the germline J gene fills it in. The genes are TRBV23 and TRBJ1-1; TRBD1 is the table's D call and was not checked against the DNA. CDR1 and CDR2 (germline): KGHTA, FQNQQP. The CDR3 contains 13 residues. The CDR3 region is CSSSQRQGTEVFF. The DNA read from the CDR3 is TGCTCCAGCAGTCAACGACAGGGCACAGAAGTCTTC. Together with reference TRBV23 and TRBJ1-1, the CDR3 gives the full variable domain: DAAVTQKPRYLIKMKGQEAEMKCIPEKGHTAVFWYQQKQSKELKFLIYFQNQQPLDQIDMVKERFSAVCPSSSLCSLGIRTCEAEDSALYLCSSSQRQGTEVFFGKGTRLTVV.

As for this clone: Germline and genes: mouse. The read comes to an end 1 residue before the CDR3 does, leaving the germline J gene to fill in the end. This chain joins TRBV13-2 and TRBJ2-7; 7 nucleotides align to TRBD1. CDR1 is NNHNN, CDR2 SYGAGS, per germline (reference sequence). The J segment lost 7 bases and the V segment lost 6 bases, leaving 7 bases of the junction unmatched. This CDR3 comprises 12 residues. The CDR3 region is CASVLQGREQYF. Partial CDR3 DNA: TGTGCCAGCGTTCTACAGGGGAGAGAACAGTAC.

Notes on this clone: Here the gene names and germline are mouse. The read falls 1 residue short of the CDR3 end, and the missing part is taken from the germline J gene. This chain uses TRBV26 with TRBJ1-6; 9 bases agree with TRBD1. TRBJ1-6 is an open reading frame whose function is uncertain. There are 13 residues in the CDR3. CDR1 KGHPV and CDR2 FQNQEV come from the germline V gene (reference sequence). The trim removed 5 bases at V and 11 bases at J, leaving 4 bases unmatched. The sequenced part of the CDR3 DNA is TGTGCCAGCAGTACAGGGGGCGCGGCGCCCCTCTAC. This translates into CASSTGGAAPLY. The complete CDR3 reads CASSTGGAAPLYF.

This clone appeared a few times. Mouse gene names apply. The read stops 1 residue short of the end of the CDR3; the missing end is completed from the germline J gene. The chain uses TRBV2 and TRBJ2-7; possible D gene TRBD1, 6 bases. There are 13 residues in the CDR3. Trimming stripped 4 bases from V and 1 base from J, with 8 bases between. CDR1 and CDR2 from the germline V gene are LGHNA and YSYQKL. The CDR3 protein is CASSLGTSYEQYF. The CDR3 DNA, read in part, is TGTGCCAGCAGCCTCGGGACATCCTATGAACAGTAC.

There are a few counts of this clone. Mouse gene names and germline throughout. The read terminates 1 residue before the CDR3 end, so the remaining end is supplied by the germline J gene. The chain carries TRBV4 and TRBJ2-7, with 10 nucleotides matching TRBD2. The V segment lost 3 bases and the J segment 5 bases; nucleotides outside the gene matches: 4. The CDR3 consists of 14 residues. Germline V gives CDR1 LGHDT, CDR2 YNNKQL (reference sequence). Here the CDR3 reads CASSYAGGANEQYF. The CDR3 bases that were read are TGTGCCAGCAGCTATGCTGGGGGGGCCAATGAACAGTAC.

Of note for this clone: Gene names and germline match the mouse. The read ends 1 residue before the CDR3 terminus; that terminus is restored from the germline J gene. J is TRBJ2-4 and V is TRBV26; D is perhaps TRBD1 (6 bases). The germline V gene encodes CDR1 KGHPV and CDR2 FQNQEV (reference sequence). Trimming shortened V by 4 bases and J by 2 bases, and 10 bases separated the two germline ends. The CDR3 totals 14 residues. CDR3 sequence: CASSPRDNQNTLYF. CDR3 DNA (partial): TGTGCCAGCAGTCCCCGGGACAATCAAAACACCTTGTAC.

As to this clone: Gene names are the mouse ones. CDR3 protein: CASSLPSQNTLYF. The sequenced CDR3 bases are TGTGCCAGCAGCTTACCCAGTCAAAACACCTTGTAC. The genes are TRBV3 and TRBJ2-4; D is undetermined. The CDR3 is cut off 1 residue early in the read; its end comes from the germline J gene. The V end was cut by 2 bases, the J end by 0 bases, with 3 bases between. The CDR3 extends over 13 amino acids. Germline V lookup: CDR1 SNHLY, CDR2 FYNGKV (reference sequence).

As regards this clone: The genes are named according to mouse. The CDR3 end falls 1 residue outside the read, so it is completed with the germline J gene. V and J are TRBV31 and TRBJ1-1, with 9 nucleotides matching TRBD1. This CDR3 spans 14 amino acids. Looked up from germline, CDR1 is GKSSPN and CDR2 is SITVG. V shed 0 bases and J 11 bases; nucleotides not matched to a gene: 10. This CDR3 is CAWSLSGTGRDVFF. Incomplete CDR3 DNA: TGTGCCTGGAGTCTATCCGGGACAGGGAGGGATGTCTTC.

In this sample, this clone turned up a few times. The gene names given are mouse names. The read ends 1 residue shy of where the CDR3 ends; the end is completed using the germline J gene. J is TRBJ1-4 and V is TRBV29, with TRBD1 matching 7 bases. J gave up 3 bases and V 7 bases, and 5 bases lay outside the gene matches. CDR1 MSHET and CDR2 SYDVDS come from the germline V gene. This CDR3 is 14 amino acids long. The CDR3 protein is CASKPGQTNERLFF. CDR3 DNA, as far as it was read: TGTGCTAGCAAACCGGGACAGACCAACGAAAGATTATTT.